The present T cell receptor (beta chain) was sequenced within a study of blood T cell repertoires in COVID-19. Whole-study context: The United States, Italy and Spain were the sources of the acute and convalescent COVID-19 samples. PBMCs, B-cell-depleted T cells, or T cells provided the cDNA or gDNA that made up the material.

Seattle's cohort entered during active infection and was followed longitudinally. CDR1 is SGHVS and CDR2 is FNYEAQ in the germline V gene. V lost 5 bases, J lost 1 base, and 11 bases lay in between. This CDR3 has 14 residues. In the authors' workflow: Nucleated cell number was recorded as an estimate derived from reference gene primer amplification. TCRdb's copy holds only in-frame clones and misses some; the assay was immunoSEQ multiplex PCR. Clonal size and the V and J genes are those of that table, whereas D and trimming came from the DNA. In the table there are just under 350,000 clones, about nine tenths of which are singletons.

This chain links TRBV7-6 with TRBJ1-1; D is unresolved. Sample: peripheral blood. The sequence was collected from a woman aged 50 to 65 with COVID-19, enrolled during active disease. The CDR3 protein is CASSTGRGNTEAFF. The CDR3 bases are TGTGCCAGCAGCACCGGACGGGGGAACACTGAAGCTTTCTTT.